Listed here are 3 T cell receptor beta chains from one sample, sequenced in a study of shared clonotypes between healthy human individuals. The assay was immunoSEQ multiplex PCR, and TCRdb's table has in-frame clones only and misses some. Of 2 million to 3 million clones listed, just over 90% are singletons. The specimen was naive CD4+ T cells sorted from blood. The subset: CD45RA+ positively selected. These receptors originate from a man younger than 35 in good health.

The genes are TRBV7-9 and TRBJ2-7; no clear D. Germline values: CDR1 SEHNR, CDR2 FQNEAQ (reference sequence). Between the trimmed V and J ends, which lost 7 bases and 1 base, there was a span of 17 bases. The CDR3 spans 15 residues. The CDR3 protein is CASKTPAGESYEQYF. The CDR3 coding sequence is TGTGCCAGCAAGACCCCGGCAGGAGAGTCCTACGAGCAGTACTTC.

The gene calls are TRBV18 and TRBJ1-6; 8 nucleotides agree with TRBD1. V dropped 4 bases and J dropped 6; count of bases not matched to a gene: 5. Germline V gene lookup returns CDR1 KGHSH and CDR2 LQKENI. The CDR3 runs 15 residues. The CDR3 coding sequence is TGTGCCAGCTCACAAAAAGGACAGGGTAATTCACCCCTCCACTTT. It codes for CASSQKGQGNSPLHF.

This clone turned up a few times. J is TRBJ1-1 and V is TRBV18; D remains unclear. Trimming took off 5 bases at V and 5 bases at J, with 12 bases between the two ends. Germline V gene sequence: CDR1 KGHSH, CDR2 LQKENI. The CDR3 runs 13 residues. CDR3 loop: CASSTSPGTEAFF. The CDR3 DNA sequence: TGTGCCAGCTCAACATCCCCCGGTACTGAAGCTTTCTTT.